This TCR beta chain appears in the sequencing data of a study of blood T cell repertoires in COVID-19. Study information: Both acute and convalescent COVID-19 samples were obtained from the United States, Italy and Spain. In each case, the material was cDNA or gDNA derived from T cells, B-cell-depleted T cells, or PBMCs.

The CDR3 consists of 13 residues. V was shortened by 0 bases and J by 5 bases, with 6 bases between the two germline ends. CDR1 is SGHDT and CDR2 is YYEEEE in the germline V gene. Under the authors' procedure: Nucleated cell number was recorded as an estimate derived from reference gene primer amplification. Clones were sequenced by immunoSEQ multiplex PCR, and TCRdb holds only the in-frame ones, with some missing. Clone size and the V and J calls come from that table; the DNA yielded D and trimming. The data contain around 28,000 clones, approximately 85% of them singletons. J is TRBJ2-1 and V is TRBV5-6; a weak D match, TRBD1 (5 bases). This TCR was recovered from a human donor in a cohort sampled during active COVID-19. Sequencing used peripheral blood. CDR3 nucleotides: TGTGCCAGCAGCTTGGGCAGGGACAATGAGCAGTTCTTC. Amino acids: CASSLGRDNEQFF.